A single sample gave rise to the 21 T cell receptor beta chains below, sequenced in a study of T cell responses to AZD1222 COVID-19 vaccine. The method was immunoSEQ multiplex PCR; TCRdb's version includes in-frame clones alone and lacks a portion of them. The sample contains 150,000 or so clones, approximately 90% of which appear only once. This sample comprised peripheral blood, obtained on day 0 of AZD1222 vaccination. The receptors here all came from an adult in good health.

V and J are TRBV5-1 and TRBJ2-7; D perhaps matches TRBD1 (5 bases). With 0 bases removed from V and 0 bases from J, the gap between germline ends came to 16 bases. Germline V gene sequence: CDR1 SGHRS, CDR2 YFSETQ. The CDR3 consists of 17 residues. CDR3 nucleotide sequence: TGCGCCAGCAGCTTGGGACAGATTCCTAGGGGCTCCTACGAGCAGTACTTC. This gives the protein CASSLGQIPRGSYEQYF.

The V call is TRBV6-1, the J call TRBJ2-3, with D unresolved. Germline assignment: CDR1 MNHNS and CDR2 SASEGT. Trimming took 0 bases from V and 5 from J, leaving 9 bases between them. This CDR3 comprises 14 residues. The CDR3 DNA is TGTGCCAGCAGTGAAGCGGGCAGAAGAGATACGCAGTATTTT. Amino acid sequence: CASSEAGRRDTQYF.

Written as DNA, the CDR3 is TGTGCCAGCAGTGCAGGGGGTCGAAAAGCTTTCTTT. It specifies CASSAGGRKAFF. The chain links TRBV27 to TRBJ1-1, with 7 bases identical to TRBD1. Germline trimming cut 5 bases from V and 9 bases from J; bases unmatched to any gene: 6. Per germline, CDR1 MNHEY and CDR2 SMNVEV (reference sequence). The CDR3 runs to 12 residues.

The chain is built from TRBV5-4 and TRBJ1-1, with a weak D call TRBD1 (5 bases). Trimming shortened V by 4 bases and J by 1 base, and 14 bases separated the two germline ends. Germline CDR1 and CDR2: SGHNT and YYREEE (reference sequence). There are 15 residues in the CDR3. The CDR3 nucleotides are TGTGCCAGCAGCCCGGTTCACGGGGCGAACACTGAAGCTTTCTTT. Protein sequence: CASSPVHGANTEAFF.

This clone came up once. This sequence joins TRBV14 and TRBJ1-4, with D maybe TRBD1 (5 bases). CDR1 and CDR2 (germline): SGHDN, FVKESK. The CDR3 runs 15 residues. V was clipped by 3 bases and J by 2 bases, with 10 bases between them. The CDR3 reads CASSHQGGTNEKLFF. CDR3 in DNA: TGTGCCAGCAGCCACCAGGGAGGGACTAATGAAAAACTGTTTTTT.

The count of this clone is one. This sequence joins TRBV7-3 and TRBJ1-1; D is ambiguous. The CDR3 has 13 amino acids. CDR1 and CDR2 (germline): SGHTA, FQGTGA. V gave up 3 bases and J gave up 1 base, with 6 bases separating them. Here the CDR3 reads CASSFSQNTEAFF. In nucleotides, the CDR3 is TGTGCCAGCAGCTTTAGTCAGAACACTGAAGCTTTCTTT.

This chain joins TRBV18 and TRBJ1-4, with 7 bases aligning to TRBD1. V shed 4 bases and J 0 bases; nucleotides not matched to a gene: 8. Germline assignment: CDR1 KGHSH and CDR2 LQKENI. There are 17 residues in the CDR3. The DNA for the CDR3 is TGTGCCAGCTCACGACAGGGTTCGACTACAACTAATGAAAAACTGTTTTTT. It encodes CASSRQGSTTTNEKLFF.

In the case of this clone: Within the sample, other DNA sequences also encode this same CDR3. CDR3 in DNA: TGTGCCAGCAGCCCGACAGGGAGTTCCTACGAGCAGTACTTC. Translation: CASSPTGSSYEQYF. The chain joins TRBV3-1 (or the pseudogene TRBV3-2) to TRBJ2-7; 7 nucleotides line up with TRBD1. J was trimmed by 1 base and V by 4 bases; bases with no gene match: 4. Germline V gives CDR1 LGHDT, CDR2 YNNKEL (reference sequence). The CDR3 is made up of 14 amino acids.

The V gene is TRBV7-9, the J gene TRBJ2-1; D is ambiguous. V shed 1 base and J shed 6 bases, with 7 bases lying between them. This CDR3 is built from 13 residues. The V gene's germline CDR1 is SEHNR and CDR2 FQNEAQ (reference sequence). The CDR3 loop reads CASSLDYANEQFF. CDR3 bases: TGTGCCAGCAGCTTAGACTATGCCAATGAGCAGTTCTTC.

V usage is TRBV6-6 and J usage is TRBJ1-2; D gene uncertain. This CDR3 has 13 amino acids. Germline V lookup: CDR1 MNHNY, CDR2 SVGAGI (reference sequence). The germline V and J ends were trimmed by 6 bases and 6 bases, with 14 bases remaining between them. The CDR3 nucleotides read TGTGCCAGCAGCCCCGGCGGGGTGAATGGCTACACCTTC. Encoded protein: CASSPGGVNGYTF.

The genes are TRBV3-1 (or the pseudogene TRBV3-2) and TRBJ2-1; 10 nucleotides align to TRBD2. The V gene's germline CDR1 is LGHDT and CDR2 YNNKEL (reference sequence). The CDR3 extends over 15 amino acids. Trimming at V came to 2 bases and at J to 9 bases, leaving 7 bases not matched to a gene. CDR3 region: CASSQFTSGVREQFF. CDR3 in DNA: TGTGCCAGCAGCCAATTCACTAGCGGGGTGCGTGAGCAGTTCTTC.

The chain links TRBV9 to TRBJ1-2; D gene uncertain. V was clipped by 4 bases and J by 0 bases, with 13 bases between them. The length of the CDR3 is 15 residues. The germline V gene has CDR1 SGDLS and CDR2 YYNGEE. CDR3 residues: CASSPRWVANYGYTF. The DNA of the CDR3 is TGTGCCAGCAGCCCCCGGTGGGTAGCTAACTATGGCTACACCTTC.

The genes are TRBV7-8 and TRBJ2-3; possible D gene TRBD1, 5 bases. This CDR3 spans 15 amino acids. Germline V gives CDR1 SGHVS, CDR2 FQNEAQ. Deletions cut 3 bases from V and 2 bases from J, with 12 bases between. This CDR3 reads CASSFLDRDTDTQYF. The CDR3 DNA is TGTGCCAGCAGCTTCCTAGACAGAGACACAGATACGCAGTATTTT. Complete variable domain (other parts from reference TRBV7-8 and TRBJ2-3): GAGVSQSPRYKVAKRGQDVALRCDPISGHVSLFWYQQALGQGPEFLTYFQNEAQLDKSGLPSDRFFAERPEGSVSTLKIQRTQQEDSAVYLCASSFLDRDTDTQYFGPGTRLTVL.

The chain combines TRBV7-2 with TRBJ1-5; D is unclear. The CDR3 is 15 amino acids. Germline loops: CDR1 SGHTA, CDR2 FQGNSA. Trimming left V 1 base short and J 7 bases short, with 14 bases between. The CDR3 spells CASSLGRSSSQPQHF. In DNA form, the CDR3 reads TGTGCCAGCAGCTTAGGGAGGTCATCGTCGCAGCCCCAGCATTTT.

V usage is TRBV3-1 (or the pseudogene TRBV3-2) and J usage is TRBJ1-2, with 9 bases lining up with TRBD1. Losses at the gene ends were 0 bases for V and 1 base for J; bases not matched to a gene: 9. This CDR3 spans 18 amino acids. Looked up from germline, CDR1 is LGHDT and CDR2 is YNNKEL (reference sequence). The chain's CDR3 is CASSQDSGQGRGNYGYTF. Here the CDR3 DNA reads TGTGCCAGCAGCCAAGATTCGGGACAGGGAAGAGGTAACTATGGCTACACCTTC.

The chain couples TRBV5-5 to TRBJ2-2, with TRBD2 matching over 13 bases. Losses at the gene ends were 2 bases for V and 6 bases for J; bases not matched to a gene: 1. The CDR3 runs 15 residues. Germline V gene data show CDR1 as SGHKS and CDR2 as YYEKEE (reference sequence). The chain's CDR3 is CASSFTSGGAGELFF. CDR3 coding DNA: TGTGCCAGCAGCTTCACTAGCGGGGGGGCCGGGGAGCTGTTTTTT.

The chain carries TRBV5-1 and TRBJ1-2; 7 bases match TRBD1. J gave up 4 bases and V 4 bases, and 4 bases lay outside the gene matches. Looked up from germline, CDR1 is SGHRS and CDR2 is YFSETQ. CDR3 size: 13 residues. CDR3 region: CASSEGQSYGYTF. The CDR3 DNA follows: TGCGCCAGCAGCGAGGGACAGTCCTATGGCTACACCTTC.

The CDR3: CASSLVTNTGELFF. In DNA, the CDR3 is TGTGCCAGCAGCTTAGTCACGAACACCGGGGAGCTGTTTTTT. The chain combines TRBV11-3 with TRBJ2-2; D uncertain. The CDR3 has 14 amino acids. Deletions cut 1 base from V and 0 bases from J, with 3 bases between. CDR1 SGHNT and CDR2 YENEEA come from the germline V gene.

This clone was seen a handful of times. This chain uses TRBV28 with TRBJ1-1; D not certain. Trimming left V 11 bases short and J 0 bases short, with 10 bases between. This CDR3 has 12 amino acids. The germline V gene encodes CDR1 MDHEN and CDR2 SYDVKM. CDR3 bases: TGTGCCTCGAAAGGGCTGAACACTGAAGCTTTCTTT. It specifies CASKGLNTEAFF.

The rearrangement links TRBV9 to TRBJ2-1, with TRBD1 matching 7 bases. CDR1 is SGDLS and CDR2 is YYNGEE in the germline V gene. V shed 0 bases and J 14 bases; nucleotides not matched to a gene: 8. The CDR3 loop spans 13 amino acids. CDR3 residues: CASSVDFRDREFF. The DNA of the CDR3 is TGTGCCAGCAGCGTAGACTTCCGGGACAGAGAGTTCTTC.

J is TRBJ1-5 and V is TRBV5-6; D not resolved. The CDR3 covers 15 residues. The ends were cut back, 2 bases at V and 2 bases at J, with 11 bases in the middle. The germline gives CDR1 SGHDT, CDR2 YYEEEE. CDR3 loop: CASSFWGYGNQPQHF. CDR3 coding DNA: TGTGCCAGCAGCTTCTGGGGTTATGGCAATCAGCCCCAGCATTTT. The variable domain in full, completed from reference TRBV5-6 and TRBJ1-5, reads DAGVTQSPTHLIKTRGQQVTLRCSPKSGHDTVSWYQQALGQGPQFIFQYYEEEERQRGNFPDRFSGHQFPNYSSELNVNALLLGDSALYLCASSFWGYGNQPQHFGDGTRLSIL.